The next 12 T cell receptor beta chains were all read from a single sample in a study of T cell responses to AZD1222 COVID-19 vaccine. This table comes from immunoSEQ multiplex PCR, and its TCRdb copy is limited to in-frame clones, with some not included. The table has about 180,000 clones, around 90% seen once. The input for sequencing was peripheral blood, taken 28 days after the second AZD1222 dose. These receptors originate from an adult who received the AZD1222 COVID-19 vaccine.

This clone was observed many times. The chain has TRBV6-5 and TRBJ2-3; the match to TRBD1 covers 7 bases. In germline, CDR1 is MNHEY, CDR2 SVGAGI. V was pared by 6 bases and J by 2 bases, with 5 bases of the junction left unmatched. This CDR3 is built from 14 residues. The CDR3 region has the DNA TGTGCCAGCAGCTACAGGGGATTCACAGATACGCAGTATTTT. Translated, it gives CASSYRGFTDTQYF.

This clone has only a few counts. The CDR3 protein is CASSHGFNSGPSGGNTIYF. Here the CDR3 DNA reads TGTGCCAGCAGCCACGGCTTCAATAGTGGGCCATCGGGAGGAAACACCATATATTTT. The chain joins TRBV3-1 (or the pseudogene TRBV3-2) to TRBJ1-3; D is uncertain. Germline loops: CDR1 LGHDT, CDR2 YNNKEL (reference sequence). The CDR3 totals 19 residues. Trimming removed 3 bases from V and 4 bases from J, with 25 bases in between.

V gene TRBV2 combines with J gene TRBJ2-7, with 7 bases lining up with TRBD2. Losses at the gene ends were 4 bases for V and 2 bases for J; bases not matched to a gene: 8. CDR1 and CDR2 from the germline V gene are SNHLY and FYNNEI. The CDR3 covers 15 residues. The CDR3 reads CASSVGTIFPYEQYF. The CDR3, as DNA: TGTGCCAGCAGTGTCGGGACTATTTTCCCCTACGAGCAGTACTTC.

This chain connects TRBV7-9 to TRBJ1-5; 12 bases line up with TRBD1. Germline-derived CDR1 and CDR2 are SEHNR and FQNEAQ (reference sequence). J was trimmed by 6 bases and V by 5 bases; bases with no gene match: 8. The CDR3 extends over 16 amino acids. The CDR3 here is CASSPGGTGGAQPQHF. The CDR3 bases are TGTGCCAGCAGCCCAGGGGGGACAGGGGGCGCTCAGCCCCAGCATTTT.

The rearrangement joins TRBV6-5 to TRBJ1-5; TRBD1 matches at 7 bases. From germline, CDR1 is MNHEY and CDR2 SVGAGI. The junction had 10 bases not matched to a gene; V was cut back by 5 bases and J by 6 bases. The CDR3 sequence is 15 residues long. The DNA of the CDR3 is TGTGCCAGCAGTAACCGACAGGGTTGGGGTCAGCCCCAGCATTTT. Its translation is CASSNRQGWGQPQHF.

This chain joins TRBV19 and TRBJ1-2; the D gene is possibly TRBD1 (6 bases). Trimming took 7 bases from V and 6 from J, leaving 12 bases between them. Germline CDR1 is LNHDA and CDR2 is SQIVND (reference sequence). The CDR3 is 12 amino acids. The CDR3 is CASNIRDNGYTF. As DNA, the CDR3 is TGTGCCAGTAACATCCGGGACAATGGCTACACCTTC.

This clone has a handful of counts. The chain combines TRBV4-2 with TRBJ2-7; D is perhaps TRBD2 (5 bases). This CDR3 has 14 amino acids. Germline assignment: CDR1 LGHNA and CDR2 YNFKEQ. V dropped 4 bases and J dropped 5 bases, with 15 bases sitting between them. Here the CDR3 reads CASSPQLVSNEQYF. The CDR3 DNA reads as TGTGCCAGCAGCCCACAACTAGTTTCGAACGAGCAGTACTTC.

The chain uses TRBV28 and TRBJ2-7; 7 nucleotides match TRBD1. Germline trimming cut 1 base from V and 3 bases from J; bases unmatched to any gene: 6. The germline V gene encodes CDR1 MDHEN and CDR2 SYDVKM. The CDR3 loop spans 15 amino acids. CDR3 coding DNA: TGTGCCAGCAGTTTATCCGGACAGGCCTTCTACGAGCAGTACTTC. Its translation: CASSLSGQAFYEQYF.

V and J are TRBV27 and TRBJ2-1; 8 bases are a match to TRBD2. V trimming: 8 bases; J trimming: 0 bases; junction bases outside the gene matches: 6. The CDR3 spans 15 residues. The germline gives CDR1 MNHEY, CDR2 SMNVEV (reference sequence). For the CDR3, the DNA is TGTGCCAGCCACGGGGGGGCCAGCTCCTACAATGAGCAGTTCTTC. It is translated as CASHGGASSYNEQFF.

CDR3 residues: CASKVRTTNYGYTF. The CDR3 DNA sequence: TGTGCCAGCAAGGTCAGGACAACCAACTATGGCTACACCTTC. V usage is TRBV6-5 and J usage is TRBJ1-2; possible D gene TRBD1, 5 bases. Germline lookup yields CDR1 MNHEY and CDR2 SVGAGI. The CDR3 is 14 residues long. V was cut by 7 bases and J by 2 bases, with 14 bases left in between.

A single count supports this clone. The V gene is TRBV10-3, the J gene TRBJ1-2; TRBD1 might be the D (6 bases). Germline CDR1 and CDR2: ENHRY and SYGVKD. Trimming removed 0 bases at V and 7 bases at J, with 12 bases between. This CDR3 region has 14 residues. CDR3 in DNA: TGTGCCATCAGTGAGTCAGGACAGCTAGGTGGCTACACCTTC. It encodes CAISESGQLGGYTF.

V gene TRBV28 combines with J gene TRBJ2-7, with 7 bases matching TRBD1. Trimming cost V 6 bases and J 0 bases; bases outside gene matches: 8. This CDR3 is 15 amino acids long. Looked up from germline, CDR1 is MDHEN and CDR2 is SYDVKM. CDR3 sequence reads: CASSPQTGRSYEQYF. DNA of the CDR3: TGTGCCAGCAGCCCTCAGACAGGGCGCTCCTACGAGCAGTACTTC.